The source of this TCR beta chain is a study of shared clonotypes between healthy human individuals. This CDR3 is built from 16 residues. Looked up from germline, CDR1 is MDHEN and CDR2 is SYDVKM. Trimming took 8 bases from V and 7 from J; bases not matched to a gene: 14. Some clones are missing from TCRdb's copy, which holds only in-frame ones; the method was immunoSEQ multiplex PCR. The sample records 550,000 to 700,000 clones, less than 80% being singletons. The V and J genes are TRBV28 and TRBJ2-2, with 9 bases identical to TRBD2. The clonotype was recovered from a woman aged 25 to 39 in good health. The sequencing input was memory CD4+ T cells sorted from blood. Subset: CD45RA-negative fraction. This CDR3 reads CASVAGVNFGVGELFF. The CDR3 DNA is TGTGCCAGCGTAGCGGGAGTTAATTTTGGAGTCGGGGAGCTGTTTTTT.